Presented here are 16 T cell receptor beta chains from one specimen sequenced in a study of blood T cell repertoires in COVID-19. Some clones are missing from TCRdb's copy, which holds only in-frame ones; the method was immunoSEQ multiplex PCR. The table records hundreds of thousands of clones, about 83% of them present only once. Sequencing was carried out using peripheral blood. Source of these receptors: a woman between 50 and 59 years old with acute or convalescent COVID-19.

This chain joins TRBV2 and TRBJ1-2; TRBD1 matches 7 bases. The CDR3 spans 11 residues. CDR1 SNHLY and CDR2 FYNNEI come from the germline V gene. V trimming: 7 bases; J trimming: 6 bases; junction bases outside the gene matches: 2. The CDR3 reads CASNQGDGYTF. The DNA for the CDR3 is TGTGCCAGCAATCAGGGGGATGGCTACACCTTC. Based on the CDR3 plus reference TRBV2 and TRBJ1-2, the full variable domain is EPEVTQTPSHQVTQMGQEVILRCVPISNHLYFYWYRQILGQKVEFLVSFYNNEISEKSEIFDDQFSVERPDGSNFTLKIRSTKLEDSAMYFCASNQGDGYTFGSGTRLTVV.

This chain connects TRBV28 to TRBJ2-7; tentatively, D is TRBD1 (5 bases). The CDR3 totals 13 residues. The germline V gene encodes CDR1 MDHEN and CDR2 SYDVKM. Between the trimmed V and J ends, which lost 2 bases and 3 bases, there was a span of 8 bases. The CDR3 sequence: CASSLQGSYEQYF. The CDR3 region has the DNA TGTGCCAGCAGTTTACAGGGAAGCTACGAGCAGTACTTC.

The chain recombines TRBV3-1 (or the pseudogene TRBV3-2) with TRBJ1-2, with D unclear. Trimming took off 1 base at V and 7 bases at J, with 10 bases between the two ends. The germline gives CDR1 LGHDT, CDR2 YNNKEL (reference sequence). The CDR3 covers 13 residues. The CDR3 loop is CASSQVSQAGYTF. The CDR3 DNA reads TGTGCCAGCAGCCAAGTTTCGCAGGCTGGCTACACCTTC.

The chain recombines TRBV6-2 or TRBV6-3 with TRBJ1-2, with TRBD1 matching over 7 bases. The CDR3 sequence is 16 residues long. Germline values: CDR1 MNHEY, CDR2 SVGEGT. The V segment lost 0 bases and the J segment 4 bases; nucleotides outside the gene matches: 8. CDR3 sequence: CASSYSSFGTVYGYTF. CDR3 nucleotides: TGTGCCAGCAGTTACTCCAGTTTTGGGACAGTCTATGGCTACACCTTC.

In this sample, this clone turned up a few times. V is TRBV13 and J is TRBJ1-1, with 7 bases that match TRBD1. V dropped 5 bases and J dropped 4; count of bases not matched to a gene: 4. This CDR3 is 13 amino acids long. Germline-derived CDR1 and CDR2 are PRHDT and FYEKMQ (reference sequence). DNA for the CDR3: TGTGCCAGCAGCGAGACAGGGCCCACTGAAGCTTTCTTT. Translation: CASSETGPTEAFF.

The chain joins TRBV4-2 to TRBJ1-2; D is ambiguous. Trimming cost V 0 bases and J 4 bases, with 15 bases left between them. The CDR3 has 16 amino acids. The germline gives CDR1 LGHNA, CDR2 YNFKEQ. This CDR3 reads CASSQDEGGGIYGYTF. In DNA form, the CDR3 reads TGTGCCAGCAGCCAAGACGAAGGCGGAGGAATCTATGGCTACACCTTC.

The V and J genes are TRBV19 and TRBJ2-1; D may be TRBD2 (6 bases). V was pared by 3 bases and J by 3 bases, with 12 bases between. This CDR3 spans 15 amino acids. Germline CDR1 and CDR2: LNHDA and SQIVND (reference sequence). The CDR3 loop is CASSMTGVSYNEQFF. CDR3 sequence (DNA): TGTGCCAGTAGTATGACGGGAGTAAGCTACAATGAGCAGTTCTTC. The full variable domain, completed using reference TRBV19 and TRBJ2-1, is DGGITQSPKYLFRKEGQNVTLSCEQNLNHDAMYWYRQDPGQGLRLIYYSQIVNDFQKGDIAEGYSVSREKKESFPLTVTSAQKNPTAFYLCASSMTGVSYNEQFFGPGTRLTVL.

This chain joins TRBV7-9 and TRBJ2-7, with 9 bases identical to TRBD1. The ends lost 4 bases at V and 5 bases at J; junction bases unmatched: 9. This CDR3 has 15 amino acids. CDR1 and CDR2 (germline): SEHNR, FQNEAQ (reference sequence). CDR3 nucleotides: TGTGCCAGCAGCTCAGGGACAGGGTTGAGGAACGAGCAGTACTTC. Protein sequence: CASSSGTGLRNEQYF.

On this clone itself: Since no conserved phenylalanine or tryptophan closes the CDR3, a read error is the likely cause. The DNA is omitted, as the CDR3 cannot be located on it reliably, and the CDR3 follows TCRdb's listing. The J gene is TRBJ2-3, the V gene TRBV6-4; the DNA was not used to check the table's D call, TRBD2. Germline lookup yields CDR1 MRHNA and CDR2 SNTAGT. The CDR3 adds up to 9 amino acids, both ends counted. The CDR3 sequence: CASSDSTSL.

The CDR3 spells CATSLRQKYGYTF. The CDR3 DNA reads TGTGCCACCAGTCTCCGACAGAAATATGGCTACACCTTC. V is TRBV24-1 and J is TRBJ1-2; D is perhaps TRBD1 (5 bases). Deletions cut 6 bases from V and 5 bases from J, with 12 bases between. This CDR3 has 13 amino acids. Germline CDR1 KGHDR, CDR2 SFDVKD.

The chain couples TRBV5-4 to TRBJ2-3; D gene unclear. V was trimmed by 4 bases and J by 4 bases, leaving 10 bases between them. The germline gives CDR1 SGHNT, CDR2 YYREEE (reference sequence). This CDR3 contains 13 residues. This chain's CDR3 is CASSIQKADTQYF. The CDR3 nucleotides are TGTGCCAGCAGCATACAGAAGGCAGATACGCAGTATTTT.

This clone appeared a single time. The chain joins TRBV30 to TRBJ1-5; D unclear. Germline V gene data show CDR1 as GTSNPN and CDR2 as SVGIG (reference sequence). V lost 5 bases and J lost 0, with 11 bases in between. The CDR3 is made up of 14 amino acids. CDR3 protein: CAWALADSNQPQHF. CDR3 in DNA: TGTGCCTGGGCTTTGGCGGATAGCAATCAGCCCCAGCATTTT.

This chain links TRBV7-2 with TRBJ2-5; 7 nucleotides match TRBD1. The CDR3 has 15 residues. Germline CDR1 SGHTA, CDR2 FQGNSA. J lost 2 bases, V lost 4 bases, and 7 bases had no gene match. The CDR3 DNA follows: TGTGCCAGCAGCTCCCTCAGGACAGGTCAAGAGACCCAGTACTTC. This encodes CASSSLRTGQETQYF.

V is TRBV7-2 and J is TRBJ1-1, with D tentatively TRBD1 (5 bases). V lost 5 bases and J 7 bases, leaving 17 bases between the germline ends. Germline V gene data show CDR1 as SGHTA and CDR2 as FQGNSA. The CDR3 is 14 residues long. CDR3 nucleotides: TGTGCCAGCAGCGACAGATTGGGGCCAAATGAAGCTTTCTTT. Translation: CASSDRLGPNEAFF.

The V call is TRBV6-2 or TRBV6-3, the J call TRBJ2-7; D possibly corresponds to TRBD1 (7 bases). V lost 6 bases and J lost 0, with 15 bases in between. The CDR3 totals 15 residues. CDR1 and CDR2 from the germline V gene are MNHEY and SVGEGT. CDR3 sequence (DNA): TGTGCCAGCAGCGCACGCGGGACAGTCTCCTACGAGCAGTACTTC. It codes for CASSARGTVSYEQYF.

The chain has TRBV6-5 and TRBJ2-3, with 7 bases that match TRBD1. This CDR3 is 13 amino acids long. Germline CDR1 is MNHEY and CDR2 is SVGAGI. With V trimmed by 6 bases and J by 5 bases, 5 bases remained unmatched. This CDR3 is CASSRQGRDTQYF. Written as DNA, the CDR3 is TGTGCCAGCAGCCGACAGGGTAGAGATACGCAGTATTTT.